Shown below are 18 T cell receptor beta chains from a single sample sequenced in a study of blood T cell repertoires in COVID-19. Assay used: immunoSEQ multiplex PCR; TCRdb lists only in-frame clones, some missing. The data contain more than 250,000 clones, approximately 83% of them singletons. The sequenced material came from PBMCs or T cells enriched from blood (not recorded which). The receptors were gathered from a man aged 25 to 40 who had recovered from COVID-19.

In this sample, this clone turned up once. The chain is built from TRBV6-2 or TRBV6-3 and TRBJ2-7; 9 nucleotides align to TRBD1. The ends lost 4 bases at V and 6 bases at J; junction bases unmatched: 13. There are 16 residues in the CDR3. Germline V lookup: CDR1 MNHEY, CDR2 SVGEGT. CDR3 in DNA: TGTGCCAGCAGTTCAGAACAGGGGGCGAGGTTCGGCGAGCAGTACTTC. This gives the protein CASSSEQGARFGEQYF.

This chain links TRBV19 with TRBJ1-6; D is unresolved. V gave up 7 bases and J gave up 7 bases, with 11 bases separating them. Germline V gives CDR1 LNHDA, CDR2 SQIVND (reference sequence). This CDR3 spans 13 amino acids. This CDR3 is CASTITGNSPLHF. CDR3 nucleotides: TGTGCCAGTACCATAACCGGGAATTCACCCCTCCACTTT.

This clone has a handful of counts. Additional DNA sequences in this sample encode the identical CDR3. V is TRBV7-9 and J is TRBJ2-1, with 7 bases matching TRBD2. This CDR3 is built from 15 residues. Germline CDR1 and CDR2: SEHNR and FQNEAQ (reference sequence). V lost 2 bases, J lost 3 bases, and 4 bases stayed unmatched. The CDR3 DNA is TGTGCCAGCAGCTTAAGCCGGGGGGTCTACAATGAGCAGTTCTTC. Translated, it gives CASSLSRGVYNEQFF.

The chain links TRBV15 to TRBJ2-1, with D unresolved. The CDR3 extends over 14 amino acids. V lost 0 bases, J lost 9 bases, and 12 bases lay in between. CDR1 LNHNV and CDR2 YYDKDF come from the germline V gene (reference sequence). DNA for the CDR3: TGTGCCACCAGCAGAGAAATTGAGGTGGTTGAGCAGTTCTTC. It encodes CATSREIEVVEQFF.

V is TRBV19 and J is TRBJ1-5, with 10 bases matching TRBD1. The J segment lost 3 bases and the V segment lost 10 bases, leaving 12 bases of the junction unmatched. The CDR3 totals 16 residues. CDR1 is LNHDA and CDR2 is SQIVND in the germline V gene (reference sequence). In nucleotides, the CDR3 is TGTGCCACTTGTCCCGGGGACAGGGGAAACAATCAGCCCCAGCATTTT. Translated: CATCPGDRGNNQPQHF.

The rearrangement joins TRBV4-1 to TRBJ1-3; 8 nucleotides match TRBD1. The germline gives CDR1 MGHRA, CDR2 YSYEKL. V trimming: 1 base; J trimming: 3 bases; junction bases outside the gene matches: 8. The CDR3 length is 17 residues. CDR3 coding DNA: TGCGCCAGCAGCCAAGGTCGGGCAGGGGGCTTTGGAAACACCATATATTTT. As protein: CASSQGRAGGFGNTIYF.

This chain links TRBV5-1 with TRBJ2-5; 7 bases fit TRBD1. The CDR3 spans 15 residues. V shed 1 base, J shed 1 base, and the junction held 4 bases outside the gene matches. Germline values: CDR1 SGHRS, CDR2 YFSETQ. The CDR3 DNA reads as TGCGCCAGCAGCTTGCAGGGACAGTTCCAAGAGACCCAGTACTTC. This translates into CASSLQGQFQETQYF.

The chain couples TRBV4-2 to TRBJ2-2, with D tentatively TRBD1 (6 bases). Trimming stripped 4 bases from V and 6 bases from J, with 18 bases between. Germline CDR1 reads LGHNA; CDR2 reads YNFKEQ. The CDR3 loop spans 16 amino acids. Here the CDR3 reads CASSRGGRALAGELFF. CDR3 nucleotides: TGTGCCAGCAGCCGAGGGGGTAGGGCCTTGGCCGGGGAGCTGTTTTTT.

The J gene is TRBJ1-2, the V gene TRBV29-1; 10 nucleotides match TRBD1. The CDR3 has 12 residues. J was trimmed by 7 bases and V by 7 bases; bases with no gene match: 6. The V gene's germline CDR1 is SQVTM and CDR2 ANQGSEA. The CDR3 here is CSAPTGGFGYTF. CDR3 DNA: TGCAGCGCCCCGACAGGGGGCTTTGGCTACACCTTC.

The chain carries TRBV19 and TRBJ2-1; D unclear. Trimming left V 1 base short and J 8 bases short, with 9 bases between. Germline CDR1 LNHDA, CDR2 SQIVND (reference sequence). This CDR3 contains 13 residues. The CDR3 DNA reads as TGTGCCAGTAGTATAGTCTCCGGGTATGAGCAGTTCTTC. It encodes CASSIVSGYEQFF.

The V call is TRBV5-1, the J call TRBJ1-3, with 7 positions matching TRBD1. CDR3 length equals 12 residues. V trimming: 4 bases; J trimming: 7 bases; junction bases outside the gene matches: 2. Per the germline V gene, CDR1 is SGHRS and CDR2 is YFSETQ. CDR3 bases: TGCGCCAGCAGCGAGACAGGGAACACCATATATTTT. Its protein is CASSETGNTIYF.

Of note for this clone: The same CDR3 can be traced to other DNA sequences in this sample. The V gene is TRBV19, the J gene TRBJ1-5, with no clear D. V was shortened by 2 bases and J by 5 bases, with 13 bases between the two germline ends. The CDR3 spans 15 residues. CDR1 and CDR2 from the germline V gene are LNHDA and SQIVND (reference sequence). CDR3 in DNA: TGTGCCAGTAGTATACAAGCCGGTTCTCATCAGCCCCAGCATTTT. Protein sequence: CASSIQAGSHQPQHF.

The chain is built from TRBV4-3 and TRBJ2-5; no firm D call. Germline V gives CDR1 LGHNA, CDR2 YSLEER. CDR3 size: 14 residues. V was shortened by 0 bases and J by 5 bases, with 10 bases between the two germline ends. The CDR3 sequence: CASSQDVVGETQYF. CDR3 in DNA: TGCGCCAGCAGCCAAGATGTCGTCGGGGAGACCCAGTACTTC.

Here the CDR3 DNA reads TGTGCCAGCTCGACCACTTACAGGGCGAACACTGAAGCTTTCTTT. This codes for CASSTTYRANTEAFF. This sequence joins TRBV19 and TRBJ1-1; the D gene is possibly TRBD1 (6 bases). Between the trimmed V and J ends, which lost 9 bases and 1 base, there was a span of 18 bases. The CDR3 is made up of 15 amino acids. CDR1 and CDR2 from the germline V gene are LNHDA and SQIVND (reference sequence).

The CDR3 DNA reads TGCGCCAGCAGCGACCGGGACAAAGGAAACACCATATATTTT. This sequence encodes CASSDRDKGNTIYF. V gene TRBV5-1 combines with J gene TRBJ1-3; TRBD1 is a possible D gene (6 bases). This CDR3 is 14 amino acids long. V lost 4 bases and J lost 4, with 12 bases in between. The V gene's germline CDR1 is SGHRS and CDR2 YFSETQ.

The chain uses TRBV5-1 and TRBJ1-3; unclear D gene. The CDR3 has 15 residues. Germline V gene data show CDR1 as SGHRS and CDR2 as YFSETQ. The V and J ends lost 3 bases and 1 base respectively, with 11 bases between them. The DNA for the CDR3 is TGCGCCAGCAGCTCGATGGACTTGTCTGGAAACACCATATATTTT. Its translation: CASSSMDLSGNTIYF. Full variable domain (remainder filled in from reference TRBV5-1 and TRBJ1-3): KAGVTQTPRYLIKTRGQQVTLSCSPISGHRSVSWYQQTPGQGLQFLFEYFSETQRNKGNFPGRFSGRQFSNSRSEMNVSTLELGDSALYLCASSSMDLSGNTIYFGEGSWLTVV.

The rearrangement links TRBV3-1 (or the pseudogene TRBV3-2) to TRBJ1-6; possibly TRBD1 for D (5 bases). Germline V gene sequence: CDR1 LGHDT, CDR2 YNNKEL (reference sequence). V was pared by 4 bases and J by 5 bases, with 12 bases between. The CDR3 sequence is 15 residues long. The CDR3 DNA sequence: TGTGCCAGCAGCCCCCTGACAGTAGATAATTCACCCCTCCACTTT. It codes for CASSPLTVDNSPLHF.

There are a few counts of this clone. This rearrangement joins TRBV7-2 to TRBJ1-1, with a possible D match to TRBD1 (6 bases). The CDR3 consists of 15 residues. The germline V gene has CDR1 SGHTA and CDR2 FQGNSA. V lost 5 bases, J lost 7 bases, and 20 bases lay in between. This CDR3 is CASSPTGRRDIEAFF. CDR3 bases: TGTGCCAGCAGCCCTACTGGACGCAGGGACATTGAAGCTTTCTTT.